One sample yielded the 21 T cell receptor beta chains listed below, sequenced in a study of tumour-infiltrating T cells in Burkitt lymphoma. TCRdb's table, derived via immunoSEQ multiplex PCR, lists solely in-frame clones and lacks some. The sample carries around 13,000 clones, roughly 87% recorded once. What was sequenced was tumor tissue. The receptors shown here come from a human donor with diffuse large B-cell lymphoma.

The CDR3 coding sequence is TGCGCCAGCAGCCTGGCCACAGCCTACGAGCAGTACTTC. Protein: CASSLATAYEQYF. The V call is TRBV4-3, the J call TRBJ2-7; D is unclear. Looked up from germline, CDR1 is LGHNA and CDR2 is YSLEER. V shed 4 bases and J shed 2 bases, with 9 bases lying between them. This CDR3 contains 13 residues.

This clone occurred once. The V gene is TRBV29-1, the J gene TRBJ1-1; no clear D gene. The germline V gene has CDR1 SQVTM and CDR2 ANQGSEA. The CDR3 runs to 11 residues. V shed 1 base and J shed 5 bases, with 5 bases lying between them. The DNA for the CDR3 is TGCAGCGTTGAAGGGGGTACTGAAGCTTTCTTT. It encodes CSVEGGTEAFF.

CDR3 in DNA: TGTGCCAGCAGCGTAGAGAGTTCCTACGAGCAGTACTTC. Translation: CASSVESSYEQYF. The V gene is TRBV9, the J gene TRBJ2-7; no firm D call. Germline V gene lookup returns CDR1 SGDLS and CDR2 YYNGEE. The CDR3 runs to 13 residues. V was clipped by 0 bases and J by 1 base, with 5 bases between them.

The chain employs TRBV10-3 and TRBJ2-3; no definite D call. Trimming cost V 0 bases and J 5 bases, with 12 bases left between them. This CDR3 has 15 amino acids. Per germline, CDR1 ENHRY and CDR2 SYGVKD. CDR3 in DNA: TGTGCCATCAGTGAGTCGAGGATGAGTGGAGATACGCAGTATTTT. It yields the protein CAISESRMSGDTQYF.

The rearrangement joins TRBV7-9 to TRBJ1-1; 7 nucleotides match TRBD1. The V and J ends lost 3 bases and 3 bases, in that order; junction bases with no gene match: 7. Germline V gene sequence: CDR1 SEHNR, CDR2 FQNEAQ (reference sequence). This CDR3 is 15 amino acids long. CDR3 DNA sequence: TGTGCCAGCAGCTTGTCCAGGGGGATTGACACTGAAGCTTTCTTT. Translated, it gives CASSLSRGIDTEAFF.

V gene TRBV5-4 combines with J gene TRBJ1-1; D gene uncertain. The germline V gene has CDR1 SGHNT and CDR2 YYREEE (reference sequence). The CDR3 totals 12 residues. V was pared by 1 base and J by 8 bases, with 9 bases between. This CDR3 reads CASSLIGFEAFF. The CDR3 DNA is TGTGCCAGCAGCTTGATCGGTTTCGAAGCTTTCTTT.

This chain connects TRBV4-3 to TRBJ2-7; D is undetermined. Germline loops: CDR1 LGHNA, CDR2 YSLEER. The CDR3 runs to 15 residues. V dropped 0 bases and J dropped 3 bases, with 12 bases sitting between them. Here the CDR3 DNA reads TGCGCCAGCAGCCAAGATTATCCAGGAATCTACGAGCAGTACTTC. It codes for CASSQDYPGIYEQYF.

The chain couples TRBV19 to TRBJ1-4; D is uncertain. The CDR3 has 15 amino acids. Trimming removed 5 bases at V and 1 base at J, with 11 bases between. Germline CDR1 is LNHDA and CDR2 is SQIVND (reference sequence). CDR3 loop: CASSPGFLTNEKLFF. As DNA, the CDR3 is TGTGCCAGTAGTCCGGGGTTCCTAACTAATGAAAAACTGTTTTTT.

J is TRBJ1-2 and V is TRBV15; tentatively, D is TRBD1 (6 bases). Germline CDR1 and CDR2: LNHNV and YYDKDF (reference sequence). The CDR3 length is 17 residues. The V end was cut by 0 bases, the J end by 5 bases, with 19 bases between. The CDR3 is CATSRERSGTQGYGYTF. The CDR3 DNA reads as TGTGCCACCAGCAGAGAACGATCCGGAACACAGGGATATGGCTACACCTTC.

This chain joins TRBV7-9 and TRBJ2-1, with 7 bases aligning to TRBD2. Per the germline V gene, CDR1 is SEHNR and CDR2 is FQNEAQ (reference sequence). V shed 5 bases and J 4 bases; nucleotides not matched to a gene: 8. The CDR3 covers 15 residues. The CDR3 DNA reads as TGTGCCAGCAGCCCCTGGGGGAGGGATTACAATGAGCAGTTCTTC. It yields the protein CASSPWGRDYNEQFF.

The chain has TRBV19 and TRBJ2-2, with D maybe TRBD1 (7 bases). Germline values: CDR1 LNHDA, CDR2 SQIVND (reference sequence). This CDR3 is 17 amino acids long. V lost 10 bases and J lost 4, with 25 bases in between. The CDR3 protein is CATEEGAGPLGTGELFF. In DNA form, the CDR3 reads TGTGCCACCGAGGAGGGGGCTGGGCCTCTCGGCACCGGGGAGCTGTTTTTT.

This CDR3 is CASSSAGGPDTQYF. CDR3 sequence (DNA): TGTGCCAGCAGCTCCGCAGGAGGACCGGATACGCAGTATTTT. V and J are TRBV7-2 and TRBJ2-3; a weak D match, TRBD2 (5 bases). The CDR3 covers 14 residues. Germline V gene lookup returns CDR1 SGHTA and CDR2 FQGNSA. The V gene lost 4 bases and the J gene lost 6 bases, with 14 bases spanning the gap.

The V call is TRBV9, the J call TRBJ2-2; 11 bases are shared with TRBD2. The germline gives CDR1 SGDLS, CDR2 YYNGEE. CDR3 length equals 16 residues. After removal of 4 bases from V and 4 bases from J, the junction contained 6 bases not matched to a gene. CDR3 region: CASSPRTSGSTGELFF. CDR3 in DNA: TGTGCCAGCAGCCCTCGAACTAGCGGGAGCACCGGGGAGCTGTTTTTT.

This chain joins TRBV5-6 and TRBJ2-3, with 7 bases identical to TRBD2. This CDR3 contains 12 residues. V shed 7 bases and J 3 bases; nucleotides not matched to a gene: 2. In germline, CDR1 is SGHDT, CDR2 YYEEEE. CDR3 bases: TGTGCCAGCTCCGGGGGGACAGATACGCAGTATTTT. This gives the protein CASSGGTDTQYF.

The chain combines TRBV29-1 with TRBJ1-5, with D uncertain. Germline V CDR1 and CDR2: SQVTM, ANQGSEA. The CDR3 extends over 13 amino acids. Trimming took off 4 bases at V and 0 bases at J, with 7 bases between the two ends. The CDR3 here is CSVVLDSNQPQHF. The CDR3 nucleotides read TGCAGCGTTGTTCTAGATAGCAATCAGCCCCAGCATTTT.

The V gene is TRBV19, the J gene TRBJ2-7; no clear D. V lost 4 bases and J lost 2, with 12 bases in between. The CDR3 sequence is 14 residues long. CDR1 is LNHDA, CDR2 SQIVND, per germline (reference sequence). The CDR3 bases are TGTGCCAGTAGTACCGGGCCTTTGGCCTACGAGCAGTACTTC. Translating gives CASSTGPLAYEQYF.

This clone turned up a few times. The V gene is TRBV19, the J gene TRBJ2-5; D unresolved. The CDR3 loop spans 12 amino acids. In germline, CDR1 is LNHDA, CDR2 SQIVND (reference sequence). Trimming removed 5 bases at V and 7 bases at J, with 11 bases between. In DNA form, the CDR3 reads TGTGCCAGTAGTCTAGGGTGGGGGACCCAGTACTTC. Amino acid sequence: CASSLGWGTQYF.

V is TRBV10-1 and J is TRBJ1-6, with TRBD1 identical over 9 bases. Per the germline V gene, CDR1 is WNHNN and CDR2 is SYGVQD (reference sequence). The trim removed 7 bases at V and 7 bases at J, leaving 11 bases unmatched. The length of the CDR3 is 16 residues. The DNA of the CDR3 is TGCGCCAGCATCAGAAATAGAGGACAGGGGAATTCACCCCTCCACTTT. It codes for CASIRNRGQGNSPLHF.

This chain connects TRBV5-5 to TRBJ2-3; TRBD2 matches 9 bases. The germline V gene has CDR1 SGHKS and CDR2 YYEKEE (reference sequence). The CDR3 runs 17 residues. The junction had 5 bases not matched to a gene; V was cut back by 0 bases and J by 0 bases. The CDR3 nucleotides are TGTGCCAGCAGCTTGGGAGGGACTAGCTCTAGCACAGATACGCAGTATTTT. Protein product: CASSLGGTSSSTDTQYF.

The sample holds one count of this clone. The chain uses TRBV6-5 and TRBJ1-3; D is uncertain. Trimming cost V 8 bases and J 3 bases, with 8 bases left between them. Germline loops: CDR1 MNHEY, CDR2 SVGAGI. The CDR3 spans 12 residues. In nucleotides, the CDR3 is TGTGCCAGCCGGGCCGGTGGAAACACCATATATTTT. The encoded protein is CASRAGGNTIYF.

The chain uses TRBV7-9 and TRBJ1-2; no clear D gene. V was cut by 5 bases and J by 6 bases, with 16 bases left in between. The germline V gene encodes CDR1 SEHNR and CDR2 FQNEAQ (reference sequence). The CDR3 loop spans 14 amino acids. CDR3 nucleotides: TGTGCCAGCAGCGAACTAGCTAGTTGGGATGGCTACACCTTC. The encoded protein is CASSELASWDGYTF. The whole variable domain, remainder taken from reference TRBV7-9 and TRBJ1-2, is DTGVSQNPRHKITKRGQNVTFRCDPISEHNRLYWYRQTLGQGPEFLTYFQNEAQLEKSRLLSDRFSAERPKGSFSTLEIQRTEQGDSAMYLCASSELASWDGYTFGSGTRLTVV.